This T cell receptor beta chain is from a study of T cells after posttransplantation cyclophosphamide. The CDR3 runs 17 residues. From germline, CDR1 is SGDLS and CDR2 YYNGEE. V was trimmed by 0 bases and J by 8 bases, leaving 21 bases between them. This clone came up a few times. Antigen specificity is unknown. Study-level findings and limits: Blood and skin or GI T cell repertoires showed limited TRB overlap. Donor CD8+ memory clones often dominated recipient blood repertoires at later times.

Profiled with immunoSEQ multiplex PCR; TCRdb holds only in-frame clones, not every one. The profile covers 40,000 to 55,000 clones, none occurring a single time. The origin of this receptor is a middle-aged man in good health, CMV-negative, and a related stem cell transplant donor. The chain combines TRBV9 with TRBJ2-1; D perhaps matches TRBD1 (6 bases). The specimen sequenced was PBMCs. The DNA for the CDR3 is TGTGCCAGCAGCGTAGACCCCCAGAGGGCCCCAGGGGATGAGCAGTTCTTC. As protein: CASSVDPQRAPGDEQFF.